This T cell receptor beta chain was captured in a study of T cell responses to AZD1222 COVID-19 vaccine. Method: immunoSEQ multiplex PCR; TCRdb's copy keeps in-frame clones and lacks some. The repertoire holds 240,000 or so clones, with approximately 93% as singletons. The CDR3 has 13 amino acids. The germline V gene has CDR1 MNHEY and CDR2 SVGAGI. V was clipped by 6 bases and J by 0 bases, with 6 bases between them. The V gene is TRBV6-5, the J gene TRBJ1-3; D gene ambiguous. The sequence derives from an adult in good health. Sequenced material: peripheral blood, taken on day 0 of AZD1222 vaccination. CDR3 amino acids: CASRRSSGNTIYF. The CDR3 DNA reads as TGTGCCAGCAGAAGGAGCTCTGGAAACACCATATATTTT.